The 5 T cell receptor beta chains below come from one sample, sequenced in a study of post-analysis software for immune sequencing data. Study conclusions and caveats: Higher frequency in patients than in controls was seen for about five TRBV segments, with TRBV5-6, TRBV5-1 and TRBV20-1 among them.

Unique molecular identifiers featured in each of the TCR beta cDNA libraries. TCRdb used MiXCR to reprocess the PCR reads, holding one entry per CDR3 protein. The table lists about 570,000 distinct CDR3 sequences, around 36% of them singletons. Antigens of these TCRs are unknown. The specimen sequenced was blood. The receptors originated from a girl aged 2-17 years with multiple sclerosis.

This chain connects TRBV10-3 to TRBJ2-3; no reliable D call. Germline CDR1 reads ENHRY; CDR2 reads SYGVKD. Trimming left V 2 bases short and J 1 base short, with 7 bases between. There are 14 residues in the CDR3. DNA for the CDR3: TGTGCCATCAGTGAGGCGCAGGGCACAGATACGCAGTATTTT. Its protein product is CAISEAQGTDTQYF.

The J gene is TRBJ1-2, the V gene TRBV6-1; D possibly corresponds to TRBD1 (6 bases). The CDR3 totals 14 residues. V was clipped by 7 bases and J by 8 bases, with 20 bases between them. Per the germline V gene, CDR1 is MNHNS and CDR2 is SASEGT. The DNA for the CDR3 is TGTGCCAGCAATTTAATCCCGGGGGCTGGGGGCTACACCTTC. Translating it yields CASNLIPGAGGYTF.

This clonotype was picked up a small number of times. V and J are TRBV6-6 and TRBJ2-2, with D perhaps matching TRBD2 (5 bases). CDR3 size: 14 residues. The ends were cut back, 0 bases at V and 3 bases at J, with 5 bases in the middle. Germline V lookup: CDR1 MNHNY, CDR2 SVGAGI (reference sequence). The CDR3 DNA reads as TGTGCCAGCAGTTACTCGAGGGACACCGGGGAGCTGTTTTTT. Translating it yields CASSYSRDTGELFF.

This clonotype appeared a single time. V and J are TRBV11-2 and TRBJ2-5; 9 bases match TRBD2. This CDR3 comprises 18 residues. Germline V lookup: CDR1 SGHAT, CDR2 FQNNGV. The trim removed 5 bases at V and 5 bases at J, leaving 18 bases unmatched. The CDR3 sequence is CASSPIGGGGVELETQYF. The CDR3 DNA is TGTGCCAGCAGCCCCATAGGCGGGGGGGGCGTCGAATTGGAGACCCAGTACTTC.

This clonotype was seen only a few times. The V call is TRBV6-1, the J call TRBJ1-4; D might be TRBD1 (5 bases). The CDR3 runs to 15 residues. Germline lookup yields CDR1 MNHNS and CDR2 SASEGT. Between the trimmed V and J ends, which lost 2 bases and 7 bases, there was a span of 14 bases. The CDR3 sequence is CASSELGVDGEKLFF. DNA for the CDR3: TGTGCCAGCAGTGAATTAGGGGTCGACGGTGAAAAACTGTTTTTT.